Reported below is one T cell receptor beta chain. This sample is drawn from a study of blood T cell repertoires in COVID-19. Study at large: Some COVID-19 samples were acute and others convalescent; all came from the United States, Italy and Spain. T cells, B-cell-depleted T cells, or PBMCs provided the cDNA or gDNA that served as material.

CDR3 size: 15 residues. J lost 2 bases, V lost 6 bases, and 4 bases had no gene match. The germline V gene encodes CDR1 MNHEY and CDR2 SVGAGI. In the authors' workflow: Reference gene primer amplification in the assay estimated nucleated cell counts. Libraries were prepared by immunoSEQ multiplex PCR; TCRdb keeps only in-frame clonotypes and omits some of them. V and J calls and clone size come straight from that table; D and trimming were deduced from the DNA. The sample lists approximately 70,000 clones, roughly 80% occurring once. The material sequenced was peripheral blood. This TCR was recovered from a woman aged 80 or older with acute or convalescent COVID-19. The chain combines TRBV6-5 with TRBJ2-2, with 9 bases lining up with TRBD1. The CDR3 sequence: CASRGTGKNTGELFF. The CDR3 DNA reads TGTGCCAGCAGGGGGACAGGGAAAAACACCGGGGAGCTGTTTTTT.